The 5 T cell receptor beta chains reported below all come from one sample, sequenced in a study of CD8 T cells in Susac syndrome. With random hexamers, reverse transcription was performed on roughly 0.5 to 1 ug of RNA. Each CDR3 protein gets one entry after TCRdb re-called the immunoSEQ multiplex PCR reads with MiXCR. The sample includes hundreds of thousands of distinct CDR3 sequences, approximately 90% of them seen just once. The sequencing input was CD8+ T cells from PBMCs. Source of these receptors: a human donor with multiple sclerosis.

The chain combines TRBV6-2 or TRBV6-3 with TRBJ2-7, with D unresolved. V lost 5 bases to trimming and J lost 0 bases, with 20 bases between them. Germline CDR1 is MNHEY and CDR2 is SVGEGT. This CDR3 is built from 17 residues. CDR3 sequence reads: CASSRPATLLHSYEQYF. CDR3 coding DNA: TGTGCCAGCAGTCGCCCCGCGACTTTACTCCACTCCTACGAGCAGTACTTC.

The V gene is TRBV7-9, the J gene TRBJ2-3, with 9 nucleotides matching TRBD1. J lost 4 bases, V lost 4 bases, and 3 bases had no gene match. CDR3 size: 14 residues. Germline lookup yields CDR1 SEHNR and CDR2 FQNEAQ (reference sequence). The CDR3 spells CASSYYRGPDTQYF. CDR3 DNA: TGTGCCAGCAGCTACTACAGGGGGCCAGATACGCAGTATTTT. The whole variable domain, filled in from reference TRBV7-9 and TRBJ2-3, reads DTGVSQNPRHKITKRGQNVTFRCDPISEHNRLYWYRQTLGQGPEFLTYFQNEAQLEKSRLLSDRFSAERPKGSFSTLEIQRTEQGDSAMYLCASSYYRGPDTQYFGPGTRLTVL.

The rearrangement joins TRBV7-9 to TRBJ1-1, with 10 bases aligning to TRBD1. Germline V lookup: CDR1 SEHNR, CDR2 FQNEAQ (reference sequence). V lost 5 bases and J lost 6; bases outside the gene matches: 9. This CDR3 spans 15 amino acids. CDR3 sequence: CASSPSGQGFAEAFF. The CDR3 DNA follows: TGTGCCAGCAGCCCTTCGGGACAGGGGTTCGCTGAAGCTTTCTTT.

J is TRBJ1-1 and V is TRBV29-1; D may be TRBD1 (5 bases). Germline CDR1 and CDR2: SQVTM and ANQGSEA. This CDR3 is 12 amino acids long. Trimming shortened V by 6 bases and J by 6 bases, and 14 bases separated the two germline ends. The CDR3 nucleotides read TGCAGCGTCCCGTTCGGGGGGGCTGAAGCTTTCTTT. It codes for CSVPFGGAEAFF. The full variable domain, its missing parts supplied by reference TRBV29-1 and TRBJ1-1, is SAVISQKPSRDICQRGTSLTIQCQVDSQVTMMFWYRQQPGQSLTLIATANQGSEATYESGFVIDKFPISRPNLTFSTLTVSNMSPEDSSIYLCSVPFGGAEAFFGQGTRLTVV.

In the case of this clonotype: At one of its ends the junction is not consistent with the germline gene, which may arise from a read error. This chain uses TRBV30 with TRBJ1-6, with D hard to call. The CDR3 is made up of 15 amino acids. CDR1 and CDR2 from the germline V gene are GTSNPN and SVGIG (reference sequence). This chain's CDR3 is CAWSSPGSFNSPLHF. CDR3 sequence (DNA): TGTGCCTGGAGTTCCCCGGGCTCCTTTAATTCACCCCTCCACTTT.